This TCR beta chain was captured by sequencing in a study of T cell responses to AZD1222 COVID-19 vaccine. General observations from the study: At study baseline, merely more than 5 AZD1222 recipients were seropositive.

Worth noting for this clone: The antigen is undetermined.

The method was immunoSEQ multiplex PCR; TCRdb's version includes in-frame clones alone and lacks a portion of them. Altogether around 140,000 clones are present, around 90% being singletons, with the ten largest covering around 1.9%. Samples with a second dose at about 4 or about 12 weeks were pooled together. Trimming pared 1 base from V and 7 bases from J, leaving 14 bases between. From germline, CDR1 is SEHNR and CDR2 FQNEAQ (reference sequence). The CDR3 contains 15 residues. Sample: peripheral blood, taken 28 days after the second AZD1222 dose. The sequence derives from an adult who received the AZD1222 COVID-19 vaccine. This chain uses TRBV7-9 with TRBJ1-5, with D uncertain. The CDR3 reads CASSLGNPTGQPQHF. CDR3 in DNA: TGTGCCAGCAGCTTAGGGAATCCGACCGGGCAGCCCCAGCATTTT. Looking up the rest from reference TRBV7-9 and TRBJ1-5 gives the full variable domain: DTGVSQNPRHKITKRGQNVTFRCDPISEHNRLYWYRQTLGQGPEFLTYFQNEAQLEKSRLLSDRFSAERPKGSFSTLEIQRTEQGDSAMYLCASSLGNPTGQPQHFGDGTRLSIL.